This T cell receptor (beta chain) was profiled in a study of cytomegalovirus exposure and HLA in healthy donors. Study-level points and caveats: The study reported that TCR beta sequences accurately predicted HLA-A and HLA-B alleles in most subjects. The authors confirmed in vitro that three CMV-associated chains were specific for CMV antigens. Later analysis suggested most CMV-associated TCR beta chains were HLA-restricted.

Use of 60 Vbeta and 13 Jbeta primers characterized the PCR. The method was immunoSEQ multiplex PCR; TCRdb's version includes in-frame clones alone and lacks a portion of them. The repertoire holds 96,000 or so clones, with around 79% as singletons. In germline, CDR1 is LNHDA, CDR2 SQIVND (reference sequence). V lost 4 bases, J lost 2 bases, and 5 bases lay in between. This CDR3 comprises 12 residues. To note about this clone: Its antigen is still unknown.

The source of this sequence is a woman aged 70 to 79 in good health and CMV-seropositive. The V gene is TRBV19, the J gene TRBJ1-2; no firm D call. Sequencing was carried out using PBMCs. CDR3 sequence (DNA): TGTGCCAGTAGTACTCTCAACTATGGCTACACCTTC. It yields the protein CASSTLNYGYTF. Full variable domain (rest looked up from reference TRBV19 and TRBJ1-2): DGGITQSPKYLFRKEGQNVTLSCEQNLNHDAMYWYRQDPGQGLRLIYYSQIVNDFQKGDIAEGYSVSREKKESFPLTVTSAQKNPTAFYLCASSTLNYGYTFGSGTRLTVV.